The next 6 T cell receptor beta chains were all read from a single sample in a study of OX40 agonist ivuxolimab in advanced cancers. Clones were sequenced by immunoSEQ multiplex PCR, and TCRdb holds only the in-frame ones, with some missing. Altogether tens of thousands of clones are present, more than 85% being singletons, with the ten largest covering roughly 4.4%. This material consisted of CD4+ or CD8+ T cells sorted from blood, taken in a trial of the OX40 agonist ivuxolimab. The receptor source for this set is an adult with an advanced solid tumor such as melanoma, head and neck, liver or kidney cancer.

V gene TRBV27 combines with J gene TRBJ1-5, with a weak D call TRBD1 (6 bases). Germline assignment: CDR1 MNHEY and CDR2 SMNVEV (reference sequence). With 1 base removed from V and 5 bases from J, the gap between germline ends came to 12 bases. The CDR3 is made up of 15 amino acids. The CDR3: CASSLFGGGHQPQHF. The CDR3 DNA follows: TGTGCCAGCAGTTTATTCGGTGGGGGCCATCAGCCCCAGCATTTT.

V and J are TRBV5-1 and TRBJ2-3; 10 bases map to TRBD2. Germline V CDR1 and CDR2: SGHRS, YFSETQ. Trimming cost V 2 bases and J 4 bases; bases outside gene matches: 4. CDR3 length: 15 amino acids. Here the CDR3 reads CASSLAGGPPDTQYF. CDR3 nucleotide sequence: TGCGCCAGCAGCTTAGCGGGGGGGCCTCCAGATACGCAGTATTTT.

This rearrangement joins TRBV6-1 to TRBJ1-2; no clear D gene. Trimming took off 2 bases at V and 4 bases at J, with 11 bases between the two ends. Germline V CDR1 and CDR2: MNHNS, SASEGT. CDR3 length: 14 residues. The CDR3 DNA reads TGTGCCAGCAGTGAAAGTCGGCTGGTCTATGGCTACACCTTC. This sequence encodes CASSESRLVYGYTF.

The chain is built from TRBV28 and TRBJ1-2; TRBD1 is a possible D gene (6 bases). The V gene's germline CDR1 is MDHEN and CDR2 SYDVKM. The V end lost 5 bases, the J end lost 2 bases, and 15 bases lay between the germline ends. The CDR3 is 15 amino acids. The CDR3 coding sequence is TGTGCCAGCAGTCCTCGGACAGTGCTAAACTATGGCTACACCTTC. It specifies CASSPRTVLNYGYTF.

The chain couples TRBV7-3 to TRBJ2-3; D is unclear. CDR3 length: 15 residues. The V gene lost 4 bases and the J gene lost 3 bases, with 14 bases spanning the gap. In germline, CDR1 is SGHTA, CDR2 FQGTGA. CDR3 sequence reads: CASSSLASATDTQYF. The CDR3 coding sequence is TGTGCCAGCAGCTCCCTCGCAAGTGCGACAGATACGCAGTATTTT.

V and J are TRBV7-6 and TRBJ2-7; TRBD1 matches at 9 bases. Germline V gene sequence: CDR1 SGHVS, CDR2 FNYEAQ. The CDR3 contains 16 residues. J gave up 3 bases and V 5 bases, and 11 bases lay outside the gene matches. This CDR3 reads CASSTSRGQGVYEQYF. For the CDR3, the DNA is TGTGCCAGCAGCACTAGCCGGGGACAGGGCGTCTACGAGCAGTACTTC.